This entry describes one T cell receptor beta chain. Antigen specificity is unknown. Germline V gene data show CDR1 as MGHDK and CDR2 as SYGVNS. V gave up 6 bases and J gave up 8 bases, with 16 bases separating them. The CDR3 contains 13 residues. These data originate in a study of T cell responses to AZD1222 COVID-19 vaccine. The repertoire was sequenced with immunoSEQ multiplex PCR; TCRdb's copy has only in-frame clones and lacks some. The data contain 150,000 to 250,000 clones, approximately 95% of them singletons. Study results and caveats: Females made up more of the donors, who were largely white British, and clonal diversity may have come out too low. Just a handful of AZD1222 recipients were seropositive at baseline. Across the whole spike, CD4 TCRs peaked at regions 160-218 and 743-854.

Samples with a second dose at about 4 or about 12 weeks were pooled together. Sequencing was performed on peripheral blood, taken 28 days after the second AZD1222 dose. This chain connects TRBV25-1 to TRBJ1-2; D is possibly TRBD1 (5 bases). The clonotype originates from an adult who received the AZD1222 COVID-19 vaccine. The CDR3, as DNA: TGTGCCAGCAGCGGCGTCCCAGGGTGGGGCTACACCTTC. Encoded protein: CASSGVPGWGYTF.